Each of the 18 T cell receptor beta chains below was sequenced from the same sample in a study of OX40 agonist ivuxolimab in advanced cancers. Only in-frame clones appear in the TCRdb table, and some are missing; sequencing was by immunoSEQ multiplex PCR. The repertoire has about 36,000 clones, 65% to 85% of them found once; the top ten carry 11%. The specimen was CD4+ or CD8+ T cells sorted from blood, collected in a trial of the OX40 agonist ivuxolimab. The receptors shown here come from an adult with an advanced solid tumor such as melanoma, head and neck, liver or kidney cancer.

The chain recombines TRBV6-5 with TRBJ2-7; D remains unclear. CDR1 is MNHEY and CDR2 is SVGAGI in the germline V gene. The CDR3 sequence is 13 residues long. V shed 4 bases and J shed 4 bases, with 11 bases lying between them. CDR3 sequence: CASSSGLDYEQYF. The CDR3 nucleotides are TGTGCCAGCAGTTCCGGCCTGGATTACGAGCAGTACTTC.

The genes are TRBV18 and TRBJ2-7, with 9 bases fitting TRBD1. Germline V gene lookup returns CDR1 KGHSH and CDR2 LQKENI. The CDR3 sequence is 16 residues long. V lost 5 bases and J lost 3; bases outside the gene matches: 11. The CDR3 protein is CASSSTGTGSFYEQYF. Here the CDR3 DNA reads TGTGCCAGCTCATCTACCGGGACAGGGTCCTTCTACGAGCAGTACTTC.

The chain uses TRBV2 and TRBJ1-5; 11 nucleotides agree with TRBD1. Trimming at V came to 6 bases and at J to 4 bases, leaving 2 bases not matched to a gene. Germline assignment: CDR1 SNHLY and CDR2 FYNNEI. CDR3 length equals 14 residues. CDR3 amino acids: CASRGTGGNQPQHF. CDR3 nucleotides: TGTGCCAGCAGGGGGACAGGGGGTAATCAGCCCCAGCATTTT.

In this sample, this clone turned up a few times. The chain couples TRBV7-9 to TRBJ2-5; 9 bases map to TRBD1. Trimming cost V 6 bases and J 5 bases; bases outside gene matches: 13. Per germline, CDR1 SEHNR and CDR2 FQNEAQ (reference sequence). The CDR3 runs 16 residues. The CDR3 sequence: CASRNSGQGLSETQYF. In nucleotides, the CDR3 is TGTGCCAGCAGGAATAGCGGACAGGGGCTGAGCGAGACCCAGTACTTC.

The chain links TRBV27 to TRBJ2-3; 8 bases map to TRBD2. Germline V gene lookup returns CDR1 MNHEY and CDR2 SMNVEV (reference sequence). J was trimmed by 3 bases and V by 3 bases; bases with no gene match: 2. The CDR3 runs to 14 residues. CDR3 sequence: CASSFGLATDTQYF. CDR3 in DNA: TGTGCCAGCAGTTTTGGACTAGCTACAGATACGCAGTATTTT.

The chain carries TRBV30 and TRBJ1-3, with D hard to call. V dropped 0 bases and J dropped 0 bases, with 9 bases sitting between them. The CDR3 contains 15 residues. Germline V gene sequence: CDR1 GTSNPN, CDR2 SVGIG (reference sequence). The DNA of the CDR3 is TGTGCCTGGAGTGTACAAGGGTACTCTGGAAACACCATATATTTT. Its protein is CAWSVQGYSGNTIYF.

This clone appeared a few times. The chain carries TRBV5-6 and TRBJ2-2; 9 nucleotides line up with TRBD1. The CDR3 extends over 16 amino acids. Trimming took 3 bases from V and 6 from J; bases not matched to a gene: 9. CDR1 and CDR2 from the germline V gene are SGHDT and YYEEEE. The CDR3 protein is CASSSTGTGRPGELFF. CDR3 nucleotide sequence: TGTGCCAGCAGCTCGACCGGGACAGGGAGGCCCGGGGAGCTGTTTTTT. The variable domain in full, completed from reference TRBV5-6 and TRBJ2-2, reads DAGVTQSPTHLIKTRGQQVTLRCSPKSGHDTVSWYQQALGQGPQFIFQYYEEEERQRGNFPDRFSGHQFPNYSSELNVNALLLGDSALYLCASSSTGTGRPGELFFGEGSRLTVL.

The V gene is TRBV19, the J gene TRBJ2-2; TRBD1 is a possible D gene (6 bases). The CDR3 length is 13 residues. Germline V CDR1 and CDR2: LNHDA, SQIVND (reference sequence). Trimming took 4 bases from V and 11 from J, leaving 14 bases between them. The CDR3 nucleotides read TGTGCCAGTAGTACAGGGTACAGGGACGAGCTGTTTTTT. It translates to CASSTGYRDELFF. Using reference TRBV19 and TRBJ2-2 for the parts outside the CDR3, the full variable domain is DGGITQSPKYLFRKEGQNVTLSCEQNLNHDAMYWYRQDPGQGLRLIYYSQIVNDFQKGDIAEGYSVSREKKESFPLTVTSAQKNPTAFYLCASSTGYRDELFFGEGSRLTVL.

This CDR3 reads CASSLAGGGANVLTF. Written as DNA, the CDR3 is TGTGCCAGCAGTTTAGCAGGCGGAGGGGCCAACGTCCTGACTTTC. V and J are TRBV28 and TRBJ2-6; D gene ambiguous. V lost 2 bases and J 4 bases, leaving 9 bases between the germline ends. Germline V gene data show CDR1 as MDHEN and CDR2 as SYDVKM. This CDR3 is built from 15 residues.

This clone appeared a few times. The CDR3 nucleotides are TGTGCCAGCAGCGTAGTGGACAGGGATGACGAGCAGTACTTC. Translation gives CASSVVDRDDEQYF. The chain employs TRBV9 and TRBJ2-7; 8 bases are a match to TRBD1. J was trimmed by 5 bases and V by 0 bases; bases with no gene match: 4. The V gene's germline CDR1 is SGDLS and CDR2 YYNGEE. The CDR3 loop spans 14 amino acids.

The chain links TRBV11-3 to TRBJ2-3, with 7 bases that match TRBD2. This CDR3 contains 12 residues. Germline CDR1 and CDR2: SGHNT and YENEEA. Trimming removed 4 bases from V and 7 bases from J; junction bases left unmatched: 2. This CDR3 reads CASSWDYNTQYF. As DNA, the CDR3 is TGTGCCAGCAGCTGGGACTACAATACGCAGTATTTT.

The chain has TRBV10-3 and TRBJ1-5; D gene ambiguous. Germline V lookup: CDR1 ENHRY, CDR2 SYGVKD. CDR3 length: 15 residues. The V and J ends lost 0 bases and 4 bases respectively, with 10 bases between them. CDR3 in amino acids: CAISESEVLNQPQHF. For the CDR3, the DNA is TGTGCCATCAGTGAGTCAGAAGTGCTTAATCAGCCCCAGCATTTT.

The V and J genes are TRBV9 and TRBJ1-4, with D hard to call. Germline V CDR1 and CDR2: SGDLS, YYNGEE. The V end was cut by 4 bases, the J end by 4 bases, with 14 bases between. The CDR3 runs to 15 residues. The CDR3 is CASSSDRTLNEKLFF. The CDR3 DNA reads as TGTGCCAGCAGCAGCGACCGCACTCTTAATGAAAAACTGTTTTTT.

The J gene is TRBJ2-7, the V gene TRBV27; D is possibly TRBD1 (5 bases). The germline V and J ends were trimmed by 3 bases and 2 bases, with 11 bases remaining between them. Germline V lookup: CDR1 MNHEY, CDR2 SMNVEV (reference sequence). The CDR3 length is 14 residues. For the CDR3, the DNA is TGTGCCAGCAGTTTTTGGCAGGGTCCCTACGAGCAGTACTTC. Translating it yields CASSFWQGPYEQYF.

The chain employs TRBV27 and TRBJ2-2, with D tentatively TRBD1 (5 bases). V lost 8 bases and J 1 base, leaving 8 bases between the germline ends. This CDR3 has 13 residues. Germline lookup yields CDR1 MNHEY and CDR2 SMNVEV (reference sequence). This chain's CDR3 is CASRQGNTGELFF. CDR3 nucleotides: TGTGCCAGCCGTCAGGGGAACACCGGGGAGCTGTTTTTT.

The chain couples TRBV5-1 to TRBJ2-7, with D perhaps being TRBD1 or TRBD2 (5 bases each). CDR3 size: 13 residues. CDR1 is SGHRS and CDR2 is YFSETQ in the germline V gene. V was clipped by 0 bases and J by 7 bases, with 11 bases between them. DNA of the CDR3: TGCGCCAGCAGCTTGGCGGGGACGCAAGAGCAGTACTTC. It specifies CASSLAGTQEQYF.

The rearrangement uses TRBV6-6 and TRBJ2-5; D not certain. V was trimmed by 5 bases and J by 5 bases, leaving 15 bases between them. The CDR3 contains 14 residues. The germline CDR1 and CDR2 sequences are MNHNY and SVGAGI (reference sequence). Written as DNA, the CDR3 is TGTGCCAGCAGTCCTCAAGGGATCTTGGAGACCCAGTACTTC. Encoded protein: CASSPQGILETQYF.

The chain has TRBV19 and TRBJ2-3; possibly TRBD1 for D (6 bases). Germline V lookup: CDR1 LNHDA, CDR2 SQIVND (reference sequence). The CDR3 loop spans 14 amino acids. V was shortened by 7 bases and J by 5 bases, with 16 bases between the two germline ends. The CDR3 loop reads CASTRGQGQDTQYF. CDR3 nucleotides: TGTGCCAGTACTAGGGGACAAGGACAAGATACGCAGTATTTT.